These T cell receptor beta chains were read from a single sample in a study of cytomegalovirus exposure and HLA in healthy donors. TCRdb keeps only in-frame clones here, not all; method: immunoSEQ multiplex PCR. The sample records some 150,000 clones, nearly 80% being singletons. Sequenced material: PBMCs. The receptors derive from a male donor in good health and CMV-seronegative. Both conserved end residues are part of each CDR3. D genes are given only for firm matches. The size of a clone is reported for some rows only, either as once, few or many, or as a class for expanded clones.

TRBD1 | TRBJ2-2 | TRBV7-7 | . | TGTGCCAGCAGCCCCAAGACAGGGGGTAATACCGGGGAGCTGTTTTTT | CASSPKTGGNTGELFF
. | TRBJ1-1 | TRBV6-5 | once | TGTGCCAGCAGCCACACTCGACAGGTTGAAGCTTTCTTT | CASSHTRQVEAFF
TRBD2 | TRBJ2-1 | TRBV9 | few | TGTGCCAGCAGCGTAGGCGGGGGAGCGGGAGTTCGGAATGAGCAGTTCTTC | CASSVGGGAGVRNEQFF
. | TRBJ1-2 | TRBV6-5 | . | TGTGCCAGCCTAAGTTTTGGGCGCTATGGCTACACCTTC | CASLSFGRYGYTF
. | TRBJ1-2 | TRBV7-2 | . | TGTGCCAGCAGCTTCCTAGGGGTGCTCTATGGCTACACCTTC | CASSFLGVLYGYTF
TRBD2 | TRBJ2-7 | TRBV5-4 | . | TGTGCCATCCACCGGGGGACTAAGCCCTACGAGCAGTACTTC | CAIHRGTKPYEQYF
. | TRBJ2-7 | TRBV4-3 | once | TGCGCCAGCAGCCAAGACAGGACCTACGAGCAGTACTTC | CASSQDRTYEQYF
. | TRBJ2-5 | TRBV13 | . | TGTGCCAGCAGCTTAGGGGCCCGAGAGACCCAGTACTTC | CASSLGARETQYF
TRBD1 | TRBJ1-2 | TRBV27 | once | TGTGCCAGCAGGTTACAGGGGGCAGGAAGCTACACCTTC | CASRLQGAGSYTF
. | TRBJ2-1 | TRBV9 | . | TGTGCCAGCAGCGTAGGTCACAGCTACAATGAGCAGTTCTTC | CASSVGHSYNEQFF
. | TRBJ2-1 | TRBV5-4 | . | TGTGCCAGCAGCAGGGGAATGACAGCTTACAATGAGCAGTTCTTC | CASSRGMTAYNEQFF
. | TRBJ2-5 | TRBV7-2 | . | TGTGCCAGCAGCCTAGCTGGGGGGTTGGAGACCCAGTACTTC | CASSLAGGLETQYF
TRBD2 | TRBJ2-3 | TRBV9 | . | TGTGCCAGCAGCGTCACCGGACTAGCGGGAGTTGCGACAGATACGCAGTATTTT | CASSVTGLAGVATDTQYF
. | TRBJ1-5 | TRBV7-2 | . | TGTGCCAGCAGCTTAGTGGCGGGAGAGGGAGATACGCAGCATTTT | CASSLVAGEGDTQHF
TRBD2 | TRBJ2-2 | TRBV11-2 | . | TGTGCCAGCAGCCTAGCGGGTTCGAACACCGGGGAGCTGTTTTTT | CASSLAGSNTGELFF
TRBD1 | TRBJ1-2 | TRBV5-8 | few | TGTGCCAGCAGCTTGGCAGGGACAGGGGGCGATGGCTACACCTTC | CASSLAGTGGDGYTF
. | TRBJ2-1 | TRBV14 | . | TGTGCCAGCAGCCAAGATTTAGGCCAGGTGTACAATGAGCAGTTCTTC | CASSQDLGQVYNEQFF
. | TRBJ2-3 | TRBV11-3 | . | TGTGCCAGCAGCTTAGTTCGGCAGGATTATACGCAGTATTTT | CASSLVRQDYTQYF
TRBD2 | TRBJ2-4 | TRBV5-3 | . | TGTGCCAGAAGCTCTAAATCATTGGTAGCGGGGGAGAGAAACATTCAGTACTTC | CARSSKSLVAGERNIQYF
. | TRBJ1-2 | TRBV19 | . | TGTGCCAGTAAGGTCCACGCGGACTATGGCTACACCTTC | CASKVHADYGYTF
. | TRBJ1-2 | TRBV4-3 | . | TGCGCCAGCAGCCAAGATCGAGGGGGCTATGGCTACACCTTC | CASSQDRGGYGYTF
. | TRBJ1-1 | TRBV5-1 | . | TGCGCCAGCAGCCAGAACAGGGCATACACTGAAGCTTTCTTT | CASSQNRAYTEAFF
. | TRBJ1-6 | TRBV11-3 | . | TGTGCCAGCAGCTTAACGCAGGGATCACCCCTCCACTTT | CASSLTQGSPLHF
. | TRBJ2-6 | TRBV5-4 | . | TGTGCCAGCAGCTTGGAGAAAGGGGGTACTGGGGCCAACGTCCTGACTTTC | CASSLEKGGTGANVLTF
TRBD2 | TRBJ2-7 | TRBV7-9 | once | TGTGCCAGCAGCCCCGGGACTAGTGCGGACGAGCAGTACTTC | CASSPGTSADEQYF
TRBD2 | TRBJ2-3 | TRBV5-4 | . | TGTGCCAGCAGCCTAAGACTAGCGGGAGGTAGCACAGATACGCAGTATTTT | CASSLRLAGGSTDTQYF
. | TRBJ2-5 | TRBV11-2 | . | TGTGCCAGCAGCTTGGGCCTTGGAGGGGAGACCCAGTACTTC | CASSLGLGGETQYF